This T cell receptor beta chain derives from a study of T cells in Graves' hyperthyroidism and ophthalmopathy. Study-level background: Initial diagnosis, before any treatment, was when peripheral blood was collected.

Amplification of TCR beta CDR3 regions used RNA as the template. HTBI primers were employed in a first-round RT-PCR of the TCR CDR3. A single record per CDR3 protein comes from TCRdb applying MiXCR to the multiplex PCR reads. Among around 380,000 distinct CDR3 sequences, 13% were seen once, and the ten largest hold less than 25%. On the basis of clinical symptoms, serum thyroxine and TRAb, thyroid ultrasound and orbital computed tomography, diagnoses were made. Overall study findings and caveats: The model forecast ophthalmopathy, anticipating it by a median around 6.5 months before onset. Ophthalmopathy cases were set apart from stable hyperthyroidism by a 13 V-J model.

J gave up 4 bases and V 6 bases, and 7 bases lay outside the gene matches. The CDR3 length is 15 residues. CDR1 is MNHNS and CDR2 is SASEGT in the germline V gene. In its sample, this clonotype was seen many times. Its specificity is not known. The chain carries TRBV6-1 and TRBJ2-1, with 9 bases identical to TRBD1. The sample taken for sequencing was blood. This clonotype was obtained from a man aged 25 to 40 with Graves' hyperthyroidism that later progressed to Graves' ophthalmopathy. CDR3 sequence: CASRSYGQGYNEQFF. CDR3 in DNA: TGTGCCAGCAGATCTTATGGACAGGGGTACAATGAGCAGTTCTTC.